One sample yielded the 23 T cell receptor beta chains listed below, sequenced in a study of T cell changes during pregnancy in multiple sclerosis. Produced via immunoSEQ multiplex PCR; TCRdb's table is partial and in-frame only. The table lists about 36,000 clones, around 93% of them singletons. The sample here was CD4+ T cells from peripheral blood mononuclear cells, taken in the third trimester of pregnancy. The source is a female donor in good health, enrolled as a control in a pregnancy study.

The chain couples TRBV10-3 to TRBJ1-4; D ambiguous. V lost 6 bases and J 8 bases, leaving 7 bases between the germline ends. Germline-derived CDR1 and CDR2 are ENHRY and SYGVKD. CDR3 length: 11 amino acids. The CDR3 spells CAIRAGEKLFF. In DNA form, the CDR3 reads TGTGCCATCAGGGCGGGGGAAAAACTGTTTTTT.

The chain links TRBV7-9 to TRBJ2-7, with D perhaps matching TRBD2 (5 bases). Germline V gene sequence: CDR1 SEHNR, CDR2 FQNEAQ (reference sequence). V lost 1 base and J 3 bases, leaving 7 bases between the germline ends. The CDR3 is made up of 13 amino acids. The CDR3 sequence: CASSLGRGYEQYF. The CDR3 DNA follows: TGTGCCAGCAGCTTAGGACGGGGCTACGAGCAGTACTTC.

The chain couples TRBV28 to TRBJ2-3; 8 bases fit TRBD2. V was pared by 7 bases and J by 5 bases, with 5 bases of the junction left unmatched. Germline V lookup: CDR1 MDHEN, CDR2 SYDVKM. The CDR3 consists of 13 residues. CDR3 DNA sequence: TGTGCCAGCACCCCGGGGGGGCAAGATACGCAGTATTTT. The encoded protein is CASTPGGQDTQYF.

The chain joins TRBV28 to TRBJ2-7; D may be TRBD1 (6 bases). The CDR3 sequence is 13 residues long. Trimming left V 6 bases short and J 4 bases short, with 13 bases between. Germline V CDR1 and CDR2: MDHEN, SYDVKM. CDR3 protein: CASRWGPEYEQYF. The CDR3 coding sequence is TGTGCCAGCAGGTGGGGGCCGGAATACGAGCAGTACTTC. The variable domain in full, with the rest retrieved from reference TRBV28 and TRBJ2-7, is DVKVTQSSRYLVKRTGEKVFLECVQDMDHENMFWYRQDPGLGLRLIYFSYDVKMKEKGDIPEGYSVSREKKERFSLILESASTNQTSMYLCASRWGPEYEQYFGPGTRLTVT.

The chain recombines TRBV5-5 with TRBJ1-2; D gene unclear. This CDR3 comprises 16 residues. CDR1 and CDR2 from the germline V gene are SGHKS and YYEKEE (reference sequence). Between the trimmed V and J ends, which lost 3 bases and 4 bases, there was a span of 19 bases. The CDR3 here is CASSSTTAFPRYGYTF. The CDR3 region has the DNA TGTGCCAGCAGCTCGACAACAGCCTTCCCCCGCTATGGCTACACCTTC. Full variable domain (outside the CDR3, taken from reference TRBV5-5 and TRBJ1-2): DAGVTQSPTHLIKTRGQQVTLRCSPISGHKSVSWYQQVLGQGPQFIFQYYEKEERGRGNFPDRFSARQFPNYSSELNVNALLLGDSALYLCASSSTTAFPRYGYTFGSGTRLTVV.

The chain combines TRBV14 with TRBJ2-5; 7 bases are shared with TRBD1. The germline V gene has CDR1 SGHDN and CDR2 FVKESK. J was trimmed by 1 base and V by 4 bases; bases with no gene match: 6. The CDR3 runs 15 residues. CDR3 protein: CASSPNRGTQETQYF. The CDR3 DNA is TGTGCCAGCAGCCCCAACAGGGGCACCCAAGAGACCCAGTACTTC.

The rearrangement uses TRBV13 and TRBJ2-3; 14 nucleotides line up with TRBD2. The CDR3 runs 18 residues. The trim removed 4 bases at V and 4 bases at J, leaving 10 bases unmatched. Germline CDR1 PRHDT, CDR2 FYEKMQ (reference sequence). This CDR3 reads CASSSYRTSGGRADTQYF. CDR3 in DNA: TGTGCCAGCAGCTCCTACCGGACTAGCGGGGGGAGGGCAGATACGCAGTATTTT.

The chain recombines TRBV7-2 with TRBJ2-7; 13 bases agree with TRBD2. The CDR3 runs to 16 residues. J gave up 4 bases and V 0 bases, and 3 bases lay outside the gene matches. The germline gives CDR1 SGHTA, CDR2 FQGNSA. The DNA of the CDR3 is TGTGCCAGCAGCTTAGCCATGACTAGCGGGGGGTACGAGCAGTACTTC. Protein product: CASSLAMTSGGYEQYF.

The rearrangement links TRBV7-6 to TRBJ2-5; 10 bases align to TRBD1. In germline, CDR1 is SGHVS, CDR2 FNYEAQ. J lost 5 bases, V lost 4 bases, and 4 bases had no gene match. The CDR3 is 14 amino acids. CDR3 sequence: CASSSTGGGETQYF. CDR3 nucleotides: TGTGCCAGCAGCTCGACAGGGGGCGGGGAGACCCAGTACTTC.

This clone has just one count. The gene calls are TRBV11-3 and TRBJ2-6, with D hard to call. The length of the CDR3 is 16 residues. With 5 bases removed from V and 0 bases from J, the gap between germline ends came to 11 bases. CDR1 SGHNT and CDR2 YENEEA come from the germline V gene. The CDR3 region is CASSPGTGSGANVLTF. The DNA of the CDR3 is TGTGCCAGCAGCCCGGGTACTGGCTCTGGGGCCAACGTCCTGACTTTC.

There are a few counts of this clone. The chain joins TRBV5-5 to TRBJ1-5; TRBD1 agrees at 8 bases. J was trimmed by 5 bases and V by 2 bases; bases with no gene match: 3. CDR3 length equals 14 residues. Germline CDR1 and CDR2: SGHKS and YYEKEE (reference sequence). CDR3 residues: CASSFDRGDQPQHF. In DNA, the CDR3 is TGTGCCAGCAGCTTCGACAGGGGAGATCAGCCCCAGCATTTT.

V gene TRBV2 combines with J gene TRBJ2-3, with a possible D match to TRBD1 (5 bases). Germline V gene data show CDR1 as SNHLY and CDR2 as FYNNEI. CDR3 length: 15 residues. The ends were cut back, 7 bases at V and 2 bases at J, with 16 bases in the middle. The CDR3, as DNA: TGTGCCAGCAACTCTGGGGCAGGGCACACAGATACGCAGTATTTT. It translates to CASNSGAGHTDTQYF.

This clone was seen a single time. J is TRBJ2-5 and V is TRBV18; 9 bases agree with TRBD1. The CDR3 runs 17 residues. In germline, CDR1 is KGHSH, CDR2 LQKENI. J was trimmed by 4 bases and V by 0 bases; bases with no gene match: 9. The CDR3 spells CASSPPFEGQGRETQYF. CDR3 DNA sequence: TGTGCCAGCTCACCACCGTTCGAAGGACAGGGGAGAGAGACCCAGTACTTC.

The chain has TRBV28 and TRBJ2-7; 9 nucleotides match TRBD1. The CDR3 is 15 residues long. V was clipped by 7 bases and J by 6 bases; unmatched bases: 13. Per germline, CDR1 MDHEN and CDR2 SYDVKM. CDR3 DNA: TGTGCCAGCATCAACTCAGGGGGACAGGGAGGCGAGCAGTACTTC. Encoded protein: CASINSGGQGGEQYF.

The chain is built from TRBV2 and TRBJ1-6; D is unresolved. The germline V and J ends were trimmed by 4 bases and 7 bases, with 8 bases remaining between them. The CDR3 loop spans 13 amino acids. Germline loops: CDR1 SNHLY, CDR2 FYNNEI. CDR3 region: CASSARGNSPLHF. Here the CDR3 DNA reads TGTGCCAGCAGTGCACGAGGCAATTCACCCCTCCACTTT.

V gene TRBV19 combines with J gene TRBJ1-2; D remains ambiguous. The CDR3 is 15 amino acids. Trimming took off 4 bases at V and 7 bases at J, with 19 bases between the two ends. In germline, CDR1 is LNHDA, CDR2 SQIVND (reference sequence). The CDR3: CASSTTVLGSGGYTF. The CDR3 DNA reads TGTGCCAGTAGTACCACGGTTCTTGGATCGGGTGGCTACACCTTC.

V gene TRBV4-3 combines with J gene TRBJ1-6; 9 nucleotides align to TRBD1. Trimming took 0 bases from V and 9 from J; bases not matched to a gene: 18. Germline loops: CDR1 LGHNA, CDR2 YSLEER. The CDR3 sequence is 20 residues long. The CDR3 here is CASSQDIRDRVSGMGSPLHF. As DNA, the CDR3 is TGCGCCAGCAGCCAAGATATCAGGGACAGGGTCTCGGGCATGGGTTCACCCCTCCACTTT.

The chain employs TRBV5-1 and TRBJ1-6; D possibly corresponds to TRBD1 (5 bases). Germline CDR1 is SGHRS and CDR2 is YFSETQ. This CDR3 comprises 13 residues. Deletions cut 4 bases from V and 10 bases from J, with 12 bases between. The CDR3 sequence is CASSADRQSPLHF. The CDR3 DNA is TGCGCCAGCAGCGCTGACAGACAATCACCCCTCCACTTT.

The genes are TRBV11-2 and TRBJ2-2, with D maybe TRBD1 (6 bases). Trimming left V 1 base short and J 0 bases short, with 9 bases between. Per germline, CDR1 SGHAT and CDR2 FQNNGV. The CDR3 has 16 residues. In DNA, the CDR3 is TGTGCCAGCAGCTTAGGGGGGCTTGCGAACACCGGGGAGCTGTTTTTT. Its protein is CASSLGGLANTGELFF.

The chain employs TRBV19 and TRBJ1-2; the match to TRBD1 covers 7 bases. Germline CDR1 is LNHDA and CDR2 is SQIVND (reference sequence). J lost 0 bases, V lost 5 bases, and 9 bases had no gene match. This CDR3 comprises 16 residues. CDR3 loop: CASSRTGQASNYGYTF. For the CDR3, the DNA is TGTGCCAGTAGTCGCACTGGACAGGCGTCTAACTATGGCTACACCTTC.

Details on this clone: Without the conserved terminal phenylalanine or tryptophan, this CDR3 likely stems from a read error. The DNA is left out, because the CDR3 cannot be placed on it with certainty; the CDR3 is given as TCRdb lists it. V gene TRBV23-1 combines with J gene TRBJ1-2; TRBD1, the table's D call, was not compared with the DNA. TRBV23-1 is flagged as an ORF with uncertain function. The CDR3 totals 15 residues, both ends included. CDR3 in amino acids: CASRPRTGGEYPRKI.

The chain links TRBV19 to TRBJ2-7, with 7 bases fitting TRBD2. J was trimmed by 3 bases and V by 6 bases; bases with no gene match: 5. This CDR3 region has 13 residues. CDR1 is LNHDA, CDR2 SQIVND, per germline (reference sequence). The CDR3 DNA follows: TGTGCCAGTAGGCCGCGGGGGATCTACGAGCAGTACTTC. Residues: CASRPRGIYEQYF.

This clone was counted a single time. The chain combines TRBV19 with TRBJ1-6; weak D call: TRBD1 (5 bases). Trimming left V 3 bases short and J 6 bases short, with 15 bases between. There are 16 residues in the CDR3. Per the germline V gene, CDR1 is LNHDA and CDR2 is SQIVND (reference sequence). CDR3: CASSIGKTAGNSPLHF. The CDR3 DNA sequence: TGTGCCAGTAGTATTGGGAAGACAGCGGGTAATTCACCCCTCCACTTT.